Here is one TCR beta chain with its context. The antigen is unknown. Assay: immunoSEQ multiplex PCR; the TCRdb copy retains only in-frame clones and omits some. The repertoire holds more than 11,000 clones, with approximately 70% as singletons. This record comes from a study of T cell repertoires in ileal Crohn's disease. Study-wide findings and caveats: Clonality above 26.8% at surgery always came with endoscopic recurrence.

The CDR3 is 16 amino acids. Germline CDR1 SGHTS, CDR2 YDEGEE. V lost 0 bases, J lost 7 bases, and 16 bases lay in between. The sequenced material came from ileal tissue. The receptor's source is an adult with Crohn's disease. V and J are TRBV5-8 and TRBJ1-4; D is unresolved. The CDR3 here is CASSLAVAGIGEKLFF. In nucleotides, the CDR3 is TGTGCCAGCAGCTTGGCCGTAGCGGGGATCGGTGAAAAACTGTTTTTT.